The clone carrying this TCR beta chain showed up many times. The data belong to a study of molecular identifiers for immune sequencing clone quantification. TCRdb ran MiXCR on the PCR reads and lists one entry per CDR3 protein. The data show approximately 320,000 distinct CDR3 sequences, with roughly 24% seen just once and about 0.7% held by the top ten. The CDR3 runs to 13 residues. The V and J ends lost 7 bases and 4 bases respectively, with 14 bases between them. Per the germline V gene, CDR1 is MNHNY and CDR2 is SVGAGI (reference sequence). The chain joins TRBV6-6 to TRBJ2-7; the D gene is possibly TRBD2 (6 bases). Sequencing was carried out using naive CD8+ T cells from blood, with Jurkat cell RNA spiked in. Specified subset: FACS-sorted CD8+CD4-CCR7+CD45RA+ naive T cells. The TCR comes from a human donor in good health. Some libraries in this study had Jurkat cell RNA spiked in. The CDR3 reads CASKEDSGYEQYF. Written as DNA, the CDR3 is TGTGCCAGCAAGGAGGATAGCGGTTACGAGCAGTACTTC.